This TCR beta chain derives from a study of blood T cell repertoires in COVID-19. Study information: Collection of acute and convalescent COVID-19 samples took place in the United States, Italy and Spain. T cells, B-cell-depleted T cells, or PBMCs provided the cDNA or gDNA that served as material.

Original data processing: Quantification of nucleated cells was approximated via reference gene primer amplification. Method: immunoSEQ multiplex PCR; TCRdb's copy keeps in-frame clones and lacks some. That table gives V, J and clone size, and the DNA gave D and trimming. The sample contains about 240,000 clones, 70% to 90% of which appear only once. Germline V gene sequence: CDR1 SGHNT, CDR2 YENEEA. V lost 1 base to trimming and J lost 3 bases; unmatched junction nucleotides: 4. The CDR3 has 17 residues. The receptor's source is a man aged 55-75 years with acute or convalescent COVID-19. Sequencing was performed on peripheral blood. This chain uses TRBV11-3 with TRBJ2-1; 12 bases are a match to TRBD2. CDR3 bases: TGTGCCAGCAGCTTAGCGACTAGCGGGAGAAACTACAATGAGCAGTTCTTC. Its protein is CASSLATSGRNYNEQFF.